This T cell receptor (beta chain) was obtained from a study of blood T cell repertoires in COVID-19 (dated by TCRdb to between 2020 and 2021). The study in broad terms: Samples from collaborators originated in the United States, Italy and Spain and spanned both the acute and convalescent phases of COVID-19. The prospective study material was composed of cDNA or gDNA derived from T cells, B-cell-depleted T cells, or PBMCs. The dataset comprised deeply sampled blood TCRbeta repertoires from subjects exposed to, actively infected with, or recovered from COVID-19. The repertoires were released in a freely available public database intended as a resource for research on the immune response to SARS-CoV-2. The samples were drawn from the first 160 participants of the ongoing ImmuneRACE study and from 1,254 subjects provided by 6 global collaborators. Sample metadata almost always included a de-identified subject ID, COVID-19 status, age in years and sex. HLA class I and class II types, where available, came from metadata supplied by the sample provider rather than from assay-based typing.

One collaborating source in Seattle enrolled patients during active infection and followed them longitudinally through the course of disease. The collaborating institutions used their own protocols to collect whole blood in K2EDTA tubes. Collaborator samples were shipped for TCRbeta analysis as frozen whole blood, isolated PBMCs, or DNA extracted from either sample type. The full study reports these points: The amount of clinical and demographic metadata varied by source and participant and was provided uncurated.

Deletion took 5 bases off V and 1 base off J, with a span of 9 bases between the germline ends. Spanning cysteine to phenylalanine, the CDR3 consists of 14 amino acids. Just CDR3 DNA is preserved here, 42 bases in frame from base 1. CDR1 SGHRS and CDR2 YFSETQ are derived from the germline V gene. The immunoSEQ Assay, a bias-controlled multiplex PCR, was used to amplify TCRbeta CDR3 regions from genomic DNA. As for the original processing: The number of nucleated cells in each sample was estimated from the amplification of reference gene primers within the assay. To quantify the absolute abundance of each unique TCRbeta CDR3 rearrangement, sequence reads were collapsed and filtered. Productive Simpson clonality was computed per sample as the square root of Simpson's diversity index over productive rearrangements. TCRdb obtained this table from immuneACCESS and retained in-frame rearrangements with V and J assigned. These tables miss some clones; where compared with another copy, unresolved V genes account for less than half of the shortfall, and the remainder is unexplained. V and J calls and clone size are copied from that table; D and trimming were computed from the DNA. This sample is represented by some 80,000 clones; approximately 85% of them were singletons. The top ten clonotypes cover around a tenth of the sample.

As regards this clone: Its binding antigen is unknown. Per-base qualities were not stored, and no clone one base away is much larger.

Recombination connected TRBV5-1 to TRBJ2-2; a weak D assignment points to TRBD1 (6 bases agree). The sequenced sample was peripheral blood. The TCR comes from a man aged 50 to 60 with COVID-19, enrolled during active disease. The bases read TGCGCCAGCAGACGGACAGAGAACACCGGGGAGCTGTTTTTT. Translated, this gives CASRRTENTGELFF.